The present entry profiles one T cell receptor (beta chain) with its context. The assay was immunoSEQ multiplex PCR, and TCRdb's table has in-frame clones only and misses some. This sample carries fewer than 130,000 clones, 92% of them seen once, and the ten largest clones take 1% to 1.5%. This entry belongs to a study of T cell responses to AZD1222 COVID-19 vaccine. The germline V gene has CDR1 MDHEN and CDR2 SYDVKM. V shed 3 bases and J shed 1 base, with 20 bases lying between them. This CDR3 has 18 amino acids. This clonotype originated in an adult in good health. The chain combines TRBV28 with TRBJ2-3; D is possibly TRBD1 or TRBD2 (5 bases each). Source: peripheral blood, taken on day 0 of AZD1222 vaccination. The CDR3 reads CASSFRVFGGSGTDTQYF. The CDR3 bases are TGTGCCAGCAGTTTTCGGGTCTTTGGGGGTTCGGGCACAGATACGCAGTATTTT.